The rows below give T cell receptor beta chains drawn from one sample of a study of blood T cells in healthy people across ages. A single record per CDR3 protein comes from TCRdb applying MiXCR to the 5' RACE reads. The repertoire holds 1.8 million or so distinct CDR3 sequences, with about two fifths as singletons. The specimen sequenced was blood. These receptors were collected from a human donor in good health. The CDR3 runs from the conserved cysteine through the conserved F or W. A D gene is named only where the DNA matches it firmly. The size entry is marked missing in some rows and otherwise reads once, few, many or a size class.

v_call: TRBV7-8
clone_size: .
j_call: TRBJ1-1
d_call: .
cdr3_aa: CASRTEPWNTEAFF
cdr3_nt: TGTGCCAGCAGGACCGAGCCCTGGAACACTGAAGCTTTCTTT

v_call: TRBV5-1
clone_size: .
j_call: TRBJ2-4
d_call: TRBD1
cdr3_aa: CASSNGQGNIQYF
cdr3_nt: TGCGCCAGCAGCAACGGACAGGGGAACATTCAGTACTTC

v_call: TRBV4-3
clone_size: .
j_call: TRBJ2-7
d_call: TRBD2
cdr3_aa: CASSQEAVAGSLSYEQYF
cdr3_nt: TGCGCCAGCAGCCAAGAAGCGGTAGCGGGGTCCCTTTCCTACGAGCAGTACTTC

v_call: TRBV4-1
clone_size: .
j_call: TRBJ1-2
d_call: TRBD1
cdr3_aa: CASSQEGTGYDYTF
cdr3_nt: TGCGCCAGCAGCCAAGAAGGGACAGGTTATGACTACACCTTC

v_call: TRBV29-1
clone_size: .
j_call: TRBJ2-4
d_call: TRBD1
cdr3_aa: CSVGGTGANIQYF
cdr3_nt: TGCAGCGTTGGGGGGACAGGGGCAAACATTCAGTACTTC

v_call: TRBV27
clone_size: few
j_call: TRBJ2-1
d_call: .
cdr3_aa: CASSDNPGLAPSDEQFF
cdr3_nt: TGCGCCAGCAGTGACAACCCCGGACTGGCCCCTAGTGATGAGCAGTTCTTC

v_call: TRBV27
clone_size: .
j_call: TRBJ2-7
d_call: TRBD2
cdr3_aa: CASKKLAGAYEQYF
cdr3_nt: TGTGCCAGCAAAAAACTAGCGGGGGCCTACGAGCAGTACTTC

v_call: TRBV5-6
clone_size: .
j_call: TRBJ2-5
d_call: .
cdr3_aa: CASKPAAIQETQYF
cdr3_nt: TGTGCCAGCAAGCCCGCAGCAATTCAAGAGACCCAGTACTTC

v_call: TRBV4-2
clone_size: .
j_call: TRBJ2-1
d_call: TRBD2
cdr3_aa: CASSRYERGDNYNEQFF
cdr3_nt: TGTGCCAGCAGCCGATATGAGCGGGGGGACAATTACAATGAGCAGTTCTTC

v_call: TRBV6-1
clone_size: .
j_call: TRBJ2-1
d_call: .
cdr3_aa: CASSDRETQFF
cdr3_nt: TGTGCCAGCAGTGACCGGGAGACCCAGTTCTTC

v_call: TRBV30
clone_size: .
j_call: TRBJ2-2
d_call: .
cdr3_aa: CAWSTIFNGELFF
cdr3_nt: TGTGCCTGGTCAACTATTTTTAACGGGGAGCTGTTTTTT

v_call: TRBV12-3/TRBV12-4
clone_size: few
j_call: TRBJ2-5
d_call: TRBD1
cdr3_aa: CASSTGTGGEETQYF
cdr3_nt: TGTGCCAGCAGTACCGGGACAGGGGGAGAAGAGACCCAGTACTTC

v_call: TRBV7-2
clone_size: few
j_call: TRBJ1-5
d_call: .
cdr3_aa: CASSLVGGGSQPQHF
cdr3_nt: TGTGCCAGCAGCTTAGTGGGAGGGGGGAGCCAGCCCCAGCATTTT

v_call: TRBV20-1
clone_size: .
j_call: TRBJ2-3
d_call: TRBD1
cdr3_aa: CSAKEVNRGVGTDTQYF
cdr3_nt: TGCAGTGCTAAAGAGGTGAACAGGGGAGTCGGCACAGATACGCAGTATTTT

v_call: TRBV5-1
clone_size: .
j_call: TRBJ2-1
d_call: .
cdr3_aa: CASSVFRGARGLSSYNEQFF
cdr3_nt: TGCGCCAGCAGCGTCTTCCGGGGGGCCCGGGGGTTGAGCTCCTACAATGAGCAGTTCTTC

v_call: TRBV6-1
clone_size: .
j_call: TRBJ2-3
d_call: .
cdr3_aa: CASSEPGYTDTQYF
cdr3_nt: TGTGCCAGCAGTGAACCGGGTTACACAGATACGCAGTATTTT

v_call: TRBV4-1
clone_size: few
j_call: TRBJ1-1
d_call: .
cdr3_aa: CASSQDQGRNTETFF
cdr3_nt: TGCGCCAGCAGCCAAGATCAGGGTAGGAACACTGAAACTTTCTTT

v_call: TRBV30
clone_size: .
j_call: TRBJ1-1
d_call: .
cdr3_aa: CAWRSHTEAFF
cdr3_nt: TGTGCCTGGAGGAGCCACACTGAAGCTTTCTTT

v_call: TRBV20-1
clone_size: once
j_call: TRBJ2-1
d_call: .
cdr3_aa: CSGKSDRGEQFF
cdr3_nt: TGCAGTGGAAAAAGCGACAGAGGGGAGCAGTTCTTC

v_call: TRBV5-1
clone_size: .
j_call: TRBJ2-5
d_call: .
cdr3_aa: CASSLVASAVKETQYF
cdr3_nt: TGCGCCAGCAGCTTGGTGGCCTCCGCTGTGAAAGAGACCCAGTACTTC

v_call: TRBV29-1
clone_size: few
j_call: TRBJ1-2
d_call: TRBD1
cdr3_aa: CSVEGLGGQGSGYTF
cdr3_nt: TGCAGCGTTGAGGGTTTGGGGGGACAGGGTAGCGGCTACACCTTC

v_call: TRBV7-8
clone_size: .
j_call: TRBJ2-1
d_call: TRBD2
cdr3_aa: CASRPLATPYNEQFF
cdr3_nt: TGTGCCAGCAGACCACTAGCGACCCCCTACAATGAGCAGTTCTTC

v_call: TRBV7-2
clone_size: .
j_call: TRBJ2-2
d_call: .
cdr3_aa: CASSPHGGTNTGELFF
cdr3_nt: TGTGCCAGCAGCCCACACGGCGGGACGAACACCGGGGAGCTGTTTTTT

v_call: TRBV10-3
clone_size: few
j_call: TRBJ1-1
d_call: .
cdr3_aa: CAIPGRGNTEAFF
cdr3_nt: TGTGCCATCCCCGGGAGGGGGAACACTGAAGCTTTCTTT

v_call: TRBV7-2
clone_size: .
j_call: TRBJ2-5
d_call: TRBD1
cdr3_aa: CASSLVRQGARKRETQYF
cdr3_nt: TGTGCCAGCAGCTTAGTACGACAGGGGGCTCGAAAGCGGGAGACCCAGTACTTC

v_call: TRBV29-1
clone_size: .
j_call: TRBJ1-2
d_call: TRBD1
cdr3_aa: CSAAQGADYGYTF
cdr3_nt: TGCAGCGCGGCACAGGGGGCAGACTATGGCTACACCTTC

v_call: TRBV10-3
clone_size: .
j_call: TRBJ1-1
d_call: .
cdr3_aa: CAITWKIPPTEAFF
cdr3_nt: TGTGCCATCACCTGGAAAATTCCACCTACTGAAGCTTTCTTT